These 21 T cell receptor beta chains were sequenced from one sample in a study of OX40 agonist ivuxolimab in advanced cancers. The repertoire was sequenced with immunoSEQ multiplex PCR; TCRdb's copy has only in-frame clones and lacks some. The repertoire holds more than 20,000 clones, approximately 82% seen once, with about 25% in the top ten. The starting material was CD4+ or CD8+ T cells sorted from blood, obtained in a trial of the OX40 agonist ivuxolimab. Receptor source: an adult with an advanced solid tumor such as melanoma, head and neck, liver or kidney cancer.

V is TRBV30 and J is TRBJ1-5; D remains unclear. V lost 3 bases, J lost 1 base, and 4 bases lay in between. The germline V gene has CDR1 GTSNPN and CDR2 SVGIG (reference sequence). The CDR3 spans 12 residues. The CDR3 protein is CAWSGSNQPQHF. DNA for the CDR3: TGTGCCTGGAGCGGGAGCAATCAGCCCCAGCATTTT. Combining the CDR3 with reference TRBV30 and TRBJ1-5 gives the whole variable domain SQTIHQWPATLVQPVGSPLSLECTVEGTSNPNLYWYRQAAGRGLQLLFYSVGIGQISSEVPQNLSASRPQDRQFILSSKKLLLSDSGFYLCAWSGSNQPQHFGDGTRLSIL.

This chain uses TRBV6-5 with TRBJ2-7, with 9 bases that match TRBD1. Trimming removed 2 bases from V and 4 bases from J; junction bases left unmatched: 6. The CDR3 has 15 amino acids. Per the germline V gene, CDR1 is MNHEY and CDR2 is SVGAGI. This CDR3 reads CASSYGTGTAYEQYF. Here the CDR3 DNA reads TGTGCCAGCAGTTACGGGACAGGGACTGCGTACGAGCAGTACTTC.

In DNA, the CDR3 is TGTGCCACCAGCTCCCCGAGGGACGAAGTGAACACCGGGGAGCTGTTTTTT. Translated: CATSSPRDEVNTGELFF. The chain uses TRBV15 and TRBJ2-2; TRBD1 or TRBD2 may be the D gene (5 bases each). V lost 5 bases, J lost 1 base, and 17 bases lay in between. Germline V gene sequence: CDR1 LNHNV, CDR2 YYDKDF (reference sequence). This CDR3 is built from 17 residues.

This clone appeared once. The chain has TRBV5-5 and TRBJ2-7; maybe TRBD2 (6 bases). This CDR3 contains 14 residues. Germline CDR1 SGHKS, CDR2 YYEKEE (reference sequence). V shed 2 bases and J shed 4 bases, with 13 bases lying between them. The CDR3 region has the DNA TGTGCCAGCAGCTTCGGCCAGGGAGGATACGAGCAGTACTTC. This gives the protein CASSFGQGGYEQYF.

This clone was counted between two and nine times. This sequence joins TRBV7-9 and TRBJ2-5; no clear D. V lost 3 bases and J lost 5, with 13 bases in between. The CDR3 has 14 residues. Germline V gives CDR1 SEHNR, CDR2 FQNEAQ (reference sequence). For the CDR3, the DNA is TGTGCCAGCAGCTTGTCCCTGGGGTACGAGACCCAGTACTTC. It yields the protein CASSLSLGYETQYF. Looking up the rest from reference TRBV7-9 and TRBJ2-5 gives the full variable domain: DTGVSQNPRHKITKRGQNVTFRCDPISEHNRLYWYRQTLGQGPEFLTYFQNEAQLEKSRLLSDRFSAERPKGSFSTLEIQRTEQGDSAMYLCASSLSLGYETQYFGPGTRLLVL.

This chain joins TRBV27 and TRBJ2-7; 8 nucleotides line up with TRBD1. The V gene end was trimmed by 2 bases and the J gene end by 1 base; junction bases not matched to a gene: 10. Germline V CDR1 and CDR2: MNHEY, SMNVEV (reference sequence). The CDR3 extends over 17 amino acids. The CDR3 spells CASSLRTGSPLSYEQYF. CDR3 in DNA: TGTGCCAGCAGTTTACGGACAGGGTCCCCGTTGTCCTACGAGCAGTACTTC.

This clone is classed as medium-sized (0.01 to 0.1%). The gene calls are TRBV15 and TRBJ1-3, with D uncertain. V was shortened by 0 bases and J by 3 bases, with 6 bases between the two germline ends. The CDR3 is made up of 14 amino acids. Germline CDR1 is LNHNV and CDR2 is YYDKDF (reference sequence). CDR3 protein: CATSRETNGNTIYF. CDR3 coding DNA: TGTGCCACCAGCAGAGAGACGAATGGAAACACCATATATTTT.

The J gene is TRBJ1-1, the V gene TRBV7-2; TRBD1 is a possible D gene (5 bases). This CDR3 spans 13 amino acids. V shed 1 base and J shed 7 bases, with 10 bases lying between them. Per the germline V gene, CDR1 is SGHTA and CDR2 is FQGNSA. CDR3 DNA: TGTGCCAGCAGCTTAGTTACGGGGGGTGAAGCTTTCTTT. Protein sequence: CASSLVTGGEAFF.

This clone was recorded a few times. The chain employs TRBV28 and TRBJ2-2; 9 positions match TRBD2. The CDR3 runs 14 residues. V was clipped by 8 bases and J by 1 base; unmatched bases: 2. Germline V gene data show CDR1 as MDHEN and CDR2 as SYDVKM. The CDR3 nucleotides read TGTGCCAGCTCGACTAGCGGGAACACCGGGGAGCTGTTTTTT. Protein product: CASSTSGNTGELFF.

The chain has TRBV7-9 and TRBJ1-1; D unresolved. Trimming cost V 5 bases and J 4 bases, with 11 bases left between them. In germline, CDR1 is SEHNR, CDR2 FQNEAQ (reference sequence). This CDR3 spans 13 amino acids. In nucleotides, the CDR3 is TGTGCCAGCAGCCCTGTACGGAGCACTGAAGCTTTCTTT. Amino acids: CASSPVRSTEAFF. Together with reference TRBV7-9 and TRBJ1-1, the CDR3 gives the full variable domain: DTGVSQNPRHKITKRGQNVTFRCDPISEHNRLYWYRQTLGQGPEFLTYFQNEAQLEKSRLLSDRFSAERPKGSFSTLEIQRTEQGDSAMYLCASSPVRSTEAFFGQGTRLTVV.

Points on this clone: Other nucleotide sequences from this sample produce the same CDR3. The chain carries TRBV4-1 and TRBJ2-7; possibly TRBD1 for D (6 bases). Germline CDR1 is MGHRA and CDR2 is YSYEKL. The V end was cut by 1 base, the J end by 3 bases, with 7 bases between. CDR3 length: 13 amino acids. As DNA, the CDR3 is TGCGCCAGCAGCCAAGGGACAGACTACGAGCAGTACTTC. Translation gives CASSQGTDYEQYF.

The chain joins TRBV28 to TRBJ2-5; 7 bases map to TRBD1. The CDR3 is 15 residues long. After removal of 5 bases from V and 5 bases from J, the junction contained 11 bases not matched to a gene. Per the germline V gene, CDR1 is MDHEN and CDR2 is SYDVKM. The CDR3 DNA is TGTGCCAGCAGTCCCACAGGGGCAACCTGGGAGACCCAGTACTTC. It is translated as CASSPTGATWETQYF.

The V gene is TRBV4-1, the J gene TRBJ1-1, with 9 bases identical to TRBD1. With 3 bases clipped from V and 7 bases from J, the junction kept 6 bases outside the gene matches. The V gene's germline CDR1 is MGHRA and CDR2 YSYEKL. This CDR3 is built from 14 residues. Written as DNA, the CDR3 is TGCGCCAGCAGCCATGGACAGGGGACGGTTGAAGCTTTCTTT. It codes for CASSHGQGTVEAFF.

V and J are TRBV4-1 and TRBJ2-5; no clear D. The V end lost 0 bases, the J end lost 5 bases, and 16 bases lay between the germline ends. Germline-derived CDR1 and CDR2 are MGHRA and YSYEKL. The CDR3 is 16 residues long. CDR3 DNA sequence: TGCGCCAGCAGCCAAGATCGGCAGGCATTGCTGGAGACCCAGTACTTC. Its protein product is CASSQDRQALLETQYF.

V is TRBV5-1 and J is TRBJ1-4; TRBD1 agrees at 12 bases. The CDR3 runs to 19 residues. The germline V gene has CDR1 SGHRS and CDR2 YFSETQ. V lost 4 bases to trimming and J lost 6 bases; unmatched junction nucleotides: 16. The CDR3 sequence is CASSVQRLGTGGYDEKLFF. The CDR3, as DNA: TGCGCCAGCAGCGTCCAGAGGCTCGGGACAGGGGGCTATGATGAAAAACTGTTTTTT.

CDR3 amino acids: CASSLTRTGEGSDTQYF. The CDR3 DNA reads TGTGCCAGCAGCTTAACCCGGACAGGGGAGGGGTCAGATACGCAGTATTTT. The rearrangement links TRBV7-3 to TRBJ2-3; 9 bases match TRBD1. The CDR3 is made up of 17 amino acids. J gave up 4 bases and V 0 bases, and 8 bases lay outside the gene matches. Germline V gene data show CDR1 as SGHTA and CDR2 as FQGTGA.

J is TRBJ2-2 and V is TRBV30; possibly TRBD1 or TRBD2 for D (7 bases each). The germline V gene encodes CDR1 GTSNPN and CDR2 SVGIG (reference sequence). V dropped 4 bases and J dropped 6 bases, with 9 bases sitting between them. The CDR3 is made up of 12 amino acids. CDR3 amino acids: CAWTGGAGELFF. CDR3 in DNA: TGTGCCTGGACAGGGGGGGCCGGGGAGCTGTTTTTT.

The chain recombines TRBV4-1 with TRBJ2-7; D is uncertain. Germline lookup yields CDR1 MGHRA and CDR2 YSYEKL. V shed 8 bases and J shed 0 bases, with 17 bases lying between them. The CDR3 runs 15 residues. The CDR3 region has the DNA TGCGCCAGCTCACCGGGCACGACGAGCTCCTACGAGCAGTACTTC. This sequence encodes CASSPGTTSSYEQYF.

The gene calls are TRBV15 and TRBJ1-1; D may be TRBD1 (6 bases). Trimming took off 0 bases at V and 0 bases at J, with 8 bases between the two ends. This CDR3 region has 15 residues. Germline CDR1 and CDR2: LNHNV and YYDKDF (reference sequence). The CDR3 nucleotides are TGTGCCACCAGCAGAGATCGGGGGCTGAACACTGAAGCTTTCTTT. This translates into CATSRDRGLNTEAFF.

This clone was seen just once. The V call is TRBV7-9, the J call TRBJ1-1; D remains ambiguous. V lost 3 bases to trimming and J lost 1 base, with 6 bases between them. CDR1 is SEHNR and CDR2 is FQNEAQ in the germline V gene (reference sequence). CDR3 length equals 13 residues. CDR3 residues: CASSLDPNTEAFF. The CDR3 nucleotides are TGTGCCAGCAGCTTGGACCCGAACACTGAAGCTTTCTTT.

The rearrangement uses TRBV28 and TRBJ2-7; TRBD1 is a possible D gene (6 bases). Germline loops: CDR1 MDHEN, CDR2 SYDVKM. The V end lost 3 bases, the J end lost 1 base, and 16 bases lay between the germline ends. The CDR3 runs 16 residues. The CDR3 region is CASSFAVGQGSYEQYF. The CDR3 nucleotides are TGTGCCAGCAGTTTTGCGGTGGGGCAGGGGTCCTACGAGCAGTACTTC.